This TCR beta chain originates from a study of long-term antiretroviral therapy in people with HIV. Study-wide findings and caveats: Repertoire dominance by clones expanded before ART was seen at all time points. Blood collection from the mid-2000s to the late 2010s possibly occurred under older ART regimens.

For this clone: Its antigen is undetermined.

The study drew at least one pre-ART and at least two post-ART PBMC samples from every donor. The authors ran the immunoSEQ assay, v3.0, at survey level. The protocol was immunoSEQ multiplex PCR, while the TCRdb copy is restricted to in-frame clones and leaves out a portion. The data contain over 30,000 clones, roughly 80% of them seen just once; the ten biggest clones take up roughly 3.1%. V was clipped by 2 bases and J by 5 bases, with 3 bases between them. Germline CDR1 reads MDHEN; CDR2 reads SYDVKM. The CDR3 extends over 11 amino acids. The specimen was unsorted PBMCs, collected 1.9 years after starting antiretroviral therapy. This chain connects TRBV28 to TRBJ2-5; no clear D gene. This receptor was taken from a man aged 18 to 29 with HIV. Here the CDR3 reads CASSLEETQYF. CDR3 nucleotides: TGTGCCAGCAGTTTAGAGGAGACCCAGTACTTC.